This T cell receptor (beta chain) was sequenced for a study of post-analysis software for immune sequencing data (dated by TCRdb to the mid-2010s). For the wider study: Recorded disease courses included relapsing-remitting, secondary progressive and progressive-relapsing multiple sclerosis, with some patients lacking subtype annotation. The patient repertoires were set against approximately 10 previously published healthy control repertoires from donors whose ages ranged from roughly 6 to 27 years. A subset of samples was prepared in parallel using single-end sample barcoding, then pooled and co-amplified after Illumina adapter ligation.

Library preparation used PCR. Sequencer: Illumina HiSeq 2500. Unique molecular identifiers were incorporated into TCR beta cDNA libraries to reduce PCR and sequencing biases. About 500,000 cDNA molecules were obtained for every 1 to 10 million input T cells, so each molecule roughly corresponded to one T cell. The same protocol used for the earlier healthy control dataset was applied to prepare and sequence the patient libraries. Samples belonging to the same batch were prepared together, multiplexed and sequenced on a shared HiSeq lane. On the study's bioinformatics: MIGEC handled the raw barcoded reads, throwing out single-read molecular identifier groups before consensus assembly and CDR3 extraction. Clonotype tables were post-analysed with VDJtools, and diversity was normalized by down-sampling all datasets to the smallest sample size. To correct batch-related cross-sample contamination, repertoire overlap clustering matched CDR3 amino acid sequences but not nucleotide sequences. TCRdb passed the public sequencing reads through fastp at Q25 and MiXCR, retaining productive beta sequences. Rows with a matching CDR3 protein are joined into one entry that keeps the most common DNA and genes. Clone size and V and J calls follow TCRdb, not the original study. The sample records hundreds of thousands of distinct CDR3 sequences, 53% of which are singletons. Together, the top ten hold approximately 4.4% of the sample.

To demonstrate the VDJtools post-analysis software, TCR beta repertoires were profiled from the peripheral blood of more than 10 young patients with multiple sclerosis. The multiple sclerosis patients were children and adolescents ranging in age from roughly 6 to 15 years. The germline V gene gives CDR1 as MNHNS and CDR2 as SASEGT. Counted from cysteine to phenylalanine, this CDR3 has 18 amino acids. Here the CDR3 DNA is all that survives: 54 bases in frame from base 1. This clonotype was counted a single time. Its antigen is still unknown. Base-call qualities are not available, and no considerably larger clone is one nucleotide away. Paper-wide results and their limitations: Several TRBV segments, including TRBV5-6, TRBV5-1 and TRBV20-1, were significantly more frequent in patients than controls. Compared with controls, multiple sclerosis patients had significantly lower normalized Chao1 diversity, a finding suggesting substantial peripheral T-cell clonal expansion. The control group was slightly older than the multiple sclerosis patient group. When samples were clustered directly using the F measure, samples prepared in the same batch co-clustered strongly, which prompted a batch-effect correction.

The sequenced material came from blood. The clonotype originates from a girl aged 10-17 years with multiple sclerosis. Rearrangement joined TRBV6-1 to TRBJ2-4, with TRBD2 identical over 14 junction bases. The tail of the sequence fits TRBJ2-7 better, so the J call may be wrong. CDR3 sequence: CASSPDGPGTSGSYEQYF. DNA sequence: TGTGCCAGCAGCCCTGACGGACCCGGGACTAGCGGGAGCTACGAGCAGTACTTC.